A selection of T cell receptor beta chains follows, all from one sample in a study of spatial heterogeneity in lung cancer. Each CDR3 protein gets one entry after TCRdb re-called the 5' RACE reads with MiXCR. The sample holds 25,000 or so distinct CDR3 sequences; roughly 13% are singletons and the top ten take under 30%. The sample was PBMCs, taken at surgery. Receptor source: a female donor with early-stage non-small cell lung cancer. Each CDR3 is given without its conserved first and last residue. The order of the fields is D gene, J gene, V gene, clone size, CDR3 protein. D genes are given only for firm matches. Clone size is not always given. Where it is, it says once, few, many or a class for expanded clones.

d_call: -; j_call: TRBJ2-1; v_call: TRBV12-3/TRBV12-4; clone_size: many; cdr3_aa: ASSLEGLARDEQF
d_call: TRBD2; j_call: TRBJ2-7; v_call: TRBV19; clone_size: -; cdr3_aa: ASSEREGLSGEQY
d_call: -; j_call: TRBJ1-1; v_call: TRBV10-3; clone_size: many; cdr3_aa: AIGSGVTEAF
d_call: -; j_call: TRBJ1-1; v_call: TRBV2; clone_size: many; cdr3_aa: ASSDQLNTEAF
d_call: -; j_call: TRBJ1-4; v_call: TRBV6-1; clone_size: few; cdr3_aa: ASSPRTGVRLYEKLF
d_call: TRBD2; j_call: TRBJ2-3; v_call: TRBV11-2; clone_size: few; cdr3_aa: ASSPGLTNTDTQY
d_call: -; j_call: TRBJ1-1; v_call: TRBV7-9; clone_size: many; cdr3_aa: ASSPGEAGVWTEAF
d_call: -; j_call: TRBJ2-3; v_call: TRBV7-2; clone_size: many; cdr3_aa: ASSRGRSADTQY
d_call: -; j_call: TRBJ1-6; v_call: TRBV6-2/TRBV6-3; clone_size: many; cdr3_aa: ASNLDSYSPLH
d_call: -; j_call: TRBJ2-7; v_call: TRBV7-3; clone_size: many; cdr3_aa: ASFSGGGYEQY
d_call: TRBD2; j_call: TRBJ2-7; v_call: TRBV20-1; clone_size: many; cdr3_aa: SGALAGDYEQY
d_call: TRBD1; j_call: TRBJ1-4; v_call: TRBV20-1; clone_size: many; cdr3_aa: SAPGQESTNEKLF
d_call: -; j_call: TRBJ2-5; v_call: TRBV18; clone_size: many; cdr3_aa: ASSPTTGTYEETQY
d_call: -; j_call: TRBJ1-5; v_call: TRBV7-9; clone_size: many; cdr3_aa: ASSLFNQPQH
d_call: -; j_call: TRBJ1-2; v_call: TRBV18; clone_size: many; cdr3_aa: ASSPTIRQEGYGYT
d_call: TRBD1; j_call: TRBJ1-6; v_call: TRBV7-8; clone_size: many; cdr3_aa: ASGTGANSPLH
d_call: TRBD2; j_call: TRBJ2-7; v_call: TRBV7-9; clone_size: -; cdr3_aa: ASSSGGIPLYEQY
d_call: -; j_call: TRBJ1-2; v_call: TRBV29-1; clone_size: -; cdr3_aa: SVGPLDSNYGYT
d_call: TRBD2; j_call: TRBJ2-5; v_call: TRBV6-2/TRBV6-3; clone_size: many; cdr3_aa: ASQRSSGSETQY
d_call: -; j_call: TRBJ2-1; v_call: TRBV27; clone_size: many; cdr3_aa: ASSFGLYNEQF
d_call: -; j_call: TRBJ1-1; v_call: TRBV6-2/TRBV6-3; clone_size: -; cdr3_aa: ASRPDRLMNTEAF
d_call: -; j_call: TRBJ1-6; v_call: TRBV6-5; clone_size: few; cdr3_aa: ASSYDKWDAAC
d_call: -; j_call: TRBJ2-3; v_call: TRBV5-4; clone_size: many; cdr3_aa: ASSLGGGLADTQY
d_call: -; j_call: TRBJ1-6; v_call: TRBV9; clone_size: few; cdr3_aa: ASSTGNSPLH
d_call: -; j_call: TRBJ1-1; v_call: TRBV29-1; clone_size: -; cdr3_aa: SVVGVFKNTEAF
d_call: -; j_call: TRBJ1-5; v_call: TRBV18; clone_size: many; cdr3_aa: ASSLENQPQH
d_call: -; j_call: TRBJ2-3; v_call: TRBV6-1; clone_size: few; cdr3_aa: ASSPGLVRTDTQY
d_call: -; j_call: TRBJ2-7; v_call: TRBV27; clone_size: medium-sized; cdr3_aa: ASSLRGSYEQY
d_call: -; j_call: TRBJ1-1; v_call: TRBV25-1; clone_size: few; cdr3_aa: ASSEAGTDYTEAF
d_call: TRBD2; j_call: TRBJ2-7; v_call: TRBV7-8; clone_size: many; cdr3_aa: ASSLSGGTFYEQY
d_call: -; j_call: TRBJ2-3; v_call: TRBV5-1; clone_size: many; cdr3_aa: ASSFLNNRGTDTQY
d_call: TRBD2; j_call: TRBJ2-1; v_call: TRBV24-1; clone_size: many; cdr3_aa: ATSPGTSGRWAYNEQF
d_call: -; j_call: TRBJ1-2; v_call: TRBV9; clone_size: -; cdr3_aa: ASSSHYGYT
d_call: -; j_call: TRBJ2-5; v_call: TRBV20-1; clone_size: few; cdr3_aa: SVRPAKETQY
d_call: -; j_call: TRBJ2-6; v_call: TRBV5-6; clone_size: many; cdr3_aa: ASTMYGGSGANVLT
d_call: TRBD1; j_call: TRBJ2-1; v_call: TRBV18; clone_size: few; cdr3_aa: ASSPRAGQGAYNEQF
d_call: -; j_call: TRBJ2-7; v_call: TRBV5-1; clone_size: -; cdr3_aa: ASSLWGPQQY
d_call: TRBD2; j_call: TRBJ2-1; v_call: TRBV4-2; clone_size: once; cdr3_aa: ASSPEGLADYNEQF
d_call: -; j_call: TRBJ2-1; v_call: TRBV9; clone_size: few; cdr3_aa: ASSRQQTYNEQF
d_call: -; j_call: TRBJ1-1; v_call: TRBV4-3; clone_size: few; cdr3_aa: ASSQVGGRVLTEAF
d_call: TRBD1; j_call: TRBJ1-1; v_call: TRBV3-1; clone_size: -; cdr3_aa: ASSPQGDTEAF
d_call: -; j_call: TRBJ2-3; v_call: TRBV7-6; clone_size: many; cdr3_aa: ASSLAQGISASDTQY
d_call: -; j_call: TRBJ1-1; v_call: TRBV29-1; clone_size: few; cdr3_aa: SAVGTEAF
d_call: -; j_call: TRBJ1-3; v_call: TRBV5-1; clone_size: few; cdr3_aa: ASSLEGNSGNTIY
d_call: -; j_call: TRBJ2-1; v_call: TRBV7-9; clone_size: many; cdr3_aa: ASVEGVFYNEQF
d_call: -; j_call: TRBJ1-5; v_call: TRBV10-3; clone_size: -; cdr3_aa: AISTADSNQPQH
d_call: -; j_call: TRBJ1-1; v_call: TRBV10-3; clone_size: many; cdr3_aa: AISVEGREAF
d_call: -; j_call: TRBJ1-5; v_call: TRBV12-3/TRBV12-4; clone_size: many; cdr3_aa: ASREDGSNQPQH
d_call: TRBD2; j_call: TRBJ2-3; v_call: TRBV7-3; clone_size: many; cdr3_aa: ASSSISGREGLRTDTQY
d_call: TRBD2; j_call: TRBJ2-1; v_call: TRBV20-1; clone_size: many; cdr3_aa: SARDPASGGVEEQF
d_call: -; j_call: TRBJ1-5; v_call: TRBV28; clone_size: many; cdr3_aa: ASSNLLGPNQPQH
d_call: TRBD2; j_call: TRBJ2-1; v_call: TRBV20-1; clone_size: few; cdr3_aa: SARSRGDYPYNEQF
d_call: TRBD1; j_call: TRBJ2-1; v_call: TRBV5-4; clone_size: -; cdr3_aa: ASSAGTGPGNEQF
d_call: -; j_call: TRBJ2-7; v_call: TRBV20-1; clone_size: -; cdr3_aa: SARDSPEQY
d_call: TRBD1; j_call: TRBJ1-1; v_call: TRBV20-1; clone_size: -; cdr3_aa: SAARTGVNTEAF